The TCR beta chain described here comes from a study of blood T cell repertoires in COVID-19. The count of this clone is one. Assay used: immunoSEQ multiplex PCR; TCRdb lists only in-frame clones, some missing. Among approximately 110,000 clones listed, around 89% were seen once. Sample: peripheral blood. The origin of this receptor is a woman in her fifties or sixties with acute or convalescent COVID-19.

CDR3 protein: CASSLVVDSNYGYTF. The CDR3 coding sequence is TGTGCCAGCAGCTTGGTTGTGGACAGTAACTATGGCTACACCTTC. V and J are TRBV5-5 and TRBJ1-2, with a possible D match to TRBD1 (6 bases). V lost 0 bases and J lost 1, with 10 bases in between. The CDR3 loop spans 15 amino acids. Per germline, CDR1 SGHKS and CDR2 YYEKEE (reference sequence). Full variable domain (outside the CDR3, taken from reference TRBV5-5 and TRBJ1-2): DAGVTQSPTHLIKTRGQQVTLRCSPISGHKSVSWYQQVLGQGPQFIFQYYEKEERGRGNFPDRFSARQFPNYSSELNVNALLLGDSALYLCASSLVVDSNYGYTFGSGTRLTVV.